This T cell receptor (beta chain) is drawn from a study of cytotoxic CD8 clonotypes in ibrutinib-treated CLL (dated by TCRdb to about 2021). With regard to the full study: The cohort was composed of ten to eleven relapsed/refractory and approximately 16 treatment-naive patients; IGHV unmutated status was identified in roughly 17 patients. Responses were partial in about 25 patients and complete in 2; after median around 66 months follow-up, around 14 stayed in remission and some twelve progressed. Samples at response were collected after a median of about 13 months of treatment, with a range of about 6 to 36 months. On average, each sample had 255,043 productive templates and under 95,000 productive rearrangements. Longitudinal samples were available for about 30% of the 86 trial participants. Cryopreserved peripheral blood mononuclear cells were obtained prior to treatment, at the time of response, and at either disease progression or sustained remission. Every sample from remission and from progressive disease was obtained while the patients were still on ibrutinib. What the research found in general, with its limitations: At baseline, clonality was higher than in age-matched healthy donors and showed a strong correlation with circulating CD8+ T-cell counts. Public clonotypes were rare and either contracted or stayed stable during treatment, and the rise in clonality at ibrutinib response reflected the expansion of private clonotypes. Sustained-remission and progressing patients did not have matched sampling times, and lymph node repertoires were not examined. At ibrutinib response clonality went up, during sustained remission it held steady, and at progression it dropped back toward baseline.

The cysteine opens and the phenylalanine closes a CDR3 of 16 amino acids. The CDR3 DNA has 48 bases and is translated from base 1. Trimming at the junction amounts to 2 bases on V and 1 base on J, and the germline ends lie 12 bases apart. The germline V gene specifies KGHSH as CDR1 and LQKENI as CDR2. This specimen's time point label, interpreted: progressive disease on ibrutinib. Around 2 micrograms of genomic DNA were extracted from cryopreserved PBMCs for TCR beta library preparation. Longitudinal blood samples from CLL patients on ibrutinib monotherapy underwent high-throughput TCR beta sequencing. The patients took part in an open-label, single-center phase 2 trial of ibrutinib monotherapy. Concerning this clone itself: Its antigen specificity is not known. It has no much larger one-base neighbor in the sample; base qualities were not kept.

The goal of deep resolution MiSeq sequencing was a depth between 1 in 1 million and 1 in 200,000 T cells, and coverage averaged 10x per clonotype. TCR beta libraries were generated with the immunoSEQ hsTCRB Kit. On the study's bioinformatics: ImmunoSEQ Data Assistant and ImmunoSEQ Analyzer were used for data analysis, and V, D and J genes were assigned according to IMGT definitions. Clonality was computed as one minus normalized Shannon entropy of productive rearrangement frequencies, ranging from 0 to 1. Only overrepresented clonotypes making up at least 0.05% of each patient's repertoire were included in the public clonotype analysis. Some 14 age-matched healthy donor repertoires from immuneACCESS served as clonality controls. Entries here come from immuneACCESS through TCRdb and include only in-frame sequences with V and J called. Some clones fail to appear in such tables; in the studies checked, an unresolved V gene covers under half of the shortfall, and the cause of the remainder is unknown. V and J calls and clone size are as listed in that table; D and trimming were resolved from the DNA. Counted in this sample were 250,000 to 350,000 clones; approximately 76% of them appeared once. Jointly, the top ten make up roughly 5% of the sample.

Specimen: PBMCs, collected at disease progression, from a patient treated with ibrutinib. The chain was built from TRBV18 and TRBJ2-1; a weak D assignment points to TRBD1 (6 bases agree). The clonotype originates from a human donor with chronic lymphocytic leukemia. The bases read TGTGCCAGCTCACCAACAACAGGGATTTCCTACAATGAGCAGTTCTTC. Translated, this is CASSPTTGISYNEQFF.